This record concerns one T cell receptor (beta chain) sequence. What was amplified from RNA transcripts were TCR beta CDR3 regions. Using the HTBI primer set, a first-round RT-PCR was run on the TCR CDR3. TCRdb independently ran MiXCR on the multiplex PCR reads; one entry per CDR3 protein. Counted here are around 400,000 distinct CDR3 sequences, around 14% occurring once; the ten biggest clones make up roughly 26%. The data derive from a study of T cells in Graves' hyperthyroidism and ophthalmopathy. Sequenced: blood. This receptor was identified in a woman aged 18-29 years with Graves' hyperthyroidism that later progressed to Graves' ophthalmopathy.

CDR3 amino acids: CASRPTGIGTDTQYF. The CDR3 region has the DNA TGTGCCAGTAGACCGACAGGGATTGGAACAGATACGCAGTATTTT. The chain has TRBV19 and TRBJ2-3; 7 bases agree with TRBD1. Germline CDR1 is LNHDA and CDR2 is SQIVND (reference sequence). CDR3 length: 15 amino acids. V dropped 6 bases and J dropped 3; count of bases not matched to a gene: 9.